This TCR beta chain was identified in a study of CD8 T cells in ankylosing spondylitis. It was by quantitative 5'-RACE with molecular barcodes that TCR beta libraries were made. TCRdb fed the 5' RACE reads into MiXCR, producing one record per CDR3 protein. The sample carries about 450,000 distinct CDR3 sequences, approximately 26% recorded once. General study findings and limits: Blood from ankylosing spondylitis patients appeared to carry a characteristic roughly 8-variant TCR beta motif. In ankylosing spondylitis patients, matched synovial fluid reportedly showed significant enrichment of disease-linked clones. In synovial fluid and blood from reactive arthritis, some motif variants were previously reported.

Details on this clonotype: The antigen is undetermined.

The CDR3 spans 17 residues. Germline loops: CDR1 MNHEY, CDR2 SVGAGI. Trimming removed 5 bases from V and 0 bases from J, with 17 bases in between. The chain couples TRBV6-5 to TRBJ1-5; weak D call: TRBD1 (5 bases). Sequencing was carried out using blood, either unsorted or a sorted T cell fraction (not recorded which). This sequence originates from a male donor with ankylosing spondylitis. The CDR3 DNA reads TGTGCCAGCAGTAACCCCCTTGTGGGGACTAGCAATCAGCCCCAGCATTTT. It translates to CASSNPLVGTSNQPQHF.